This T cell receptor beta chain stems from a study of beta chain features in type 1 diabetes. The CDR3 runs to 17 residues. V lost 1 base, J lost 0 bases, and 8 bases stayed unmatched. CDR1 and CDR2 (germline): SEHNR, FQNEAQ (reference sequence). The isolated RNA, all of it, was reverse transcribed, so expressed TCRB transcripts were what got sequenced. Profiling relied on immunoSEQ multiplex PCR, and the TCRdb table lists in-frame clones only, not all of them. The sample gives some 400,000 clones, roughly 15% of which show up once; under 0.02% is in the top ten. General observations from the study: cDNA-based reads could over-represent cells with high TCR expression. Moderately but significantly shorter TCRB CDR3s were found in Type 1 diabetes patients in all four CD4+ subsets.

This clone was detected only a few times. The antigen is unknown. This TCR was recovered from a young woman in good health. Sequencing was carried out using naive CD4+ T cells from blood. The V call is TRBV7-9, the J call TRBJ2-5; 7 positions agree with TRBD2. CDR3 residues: CASSLGQRGSYQETQYF. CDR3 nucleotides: TGTGCCAGCAGCTTAGGACAACGCGGGAGTTACCAAGAGACCCAGTACTTC.